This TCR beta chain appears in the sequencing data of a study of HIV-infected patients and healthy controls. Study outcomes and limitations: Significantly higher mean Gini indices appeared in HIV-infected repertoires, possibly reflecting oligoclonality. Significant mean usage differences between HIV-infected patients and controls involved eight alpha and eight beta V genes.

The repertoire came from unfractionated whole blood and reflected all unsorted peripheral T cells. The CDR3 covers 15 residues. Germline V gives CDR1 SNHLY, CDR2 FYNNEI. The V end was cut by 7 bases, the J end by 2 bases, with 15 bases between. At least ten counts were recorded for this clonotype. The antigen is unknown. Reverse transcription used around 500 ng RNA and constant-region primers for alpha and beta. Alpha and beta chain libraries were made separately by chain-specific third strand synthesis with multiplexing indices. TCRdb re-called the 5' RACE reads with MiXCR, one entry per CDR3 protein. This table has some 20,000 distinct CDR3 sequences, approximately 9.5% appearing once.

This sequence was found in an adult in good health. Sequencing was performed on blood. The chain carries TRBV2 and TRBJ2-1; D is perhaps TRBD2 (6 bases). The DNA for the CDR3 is TGTGCCAGCAAACGGGGGAGTAACCCCTACAATGAGCAGTTCTTC. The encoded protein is CASKRGSNPYNEQFF.